Shown below are 32 T cell receptor beta chains from a single sample sequenced in a study of response to subunit inactivated influenza vaccine. TCRdb processed the RT-PCR reads anew with MiXCR; each CDR3 protein has one entry. Of roughly 700,000 distinct CDR3 sequences listed, around 13% are singletons. The source material was PBMCs from blood, sampled approximately 15 days before vaccination. Receptors originate from a man in his forties or fifties who received an inactivated influenza vaccine.

The V call is TRBV9, the J call TRBJ1-1; D uncertain. CDR3 length: 14 residues. The germline CDR1 and CDR2 sequences are SGDLS and YYNGEE. V was cut by 3 bases and J by 1 base, with 10 bases left in between. For the CDR3, the DNA is TGTGCCAGCAGCGCGAGGGCCGAGAACACTGAAGCTTTCTTT. Amino acids: CASSARAENTEAFF.

This clonotype appeared a few times. The V call is TRBV9, the J call TRBJ2-1; unclear D gene. The CDR3 runs to 15 residues. V was trimmed by 3 bases and J by 4 bases, leaving 14 bases between them. Germline loops: CDR1 SGDLS, CDR2 YYNGEE. The CDR3 spells CASSGPGDGYNEQFF. The CDR3 DNA reads TGTGCCAGCAGCGGGCCCGGTGACGGTTACAATGAGCAGTTCTTC.

This clonotype was seen a few times. V is TRBV20-1 and J is TRBJ1-2; no clear D. V gave up 4 bases and J gave up 0 bases, with 9 bases separating them. The CDR3 length is 13 residues. Looked up from germline, CDR1 is DFQATT and CDR2 is SNEGSKA (reference sequence). The CDR3 nucleotides are TGCAGTGCTACTCGAAGGACTAACTATGGCTACACCTTC. This translates into CSATRRTNYGYTF.

The chain couples TRBV27 to TRBJ1-2, with D possibly TRBD1 on 5 matching bases. This CDR3 spans 16 amino acids. Germline lookup yields CDR1 MNHEY and CDR2 SMNVEV (reference sequence). The germline V and J ends were trimmed by 6 bases and 3 bases, with 20 bases remaining between them. CDR3 region: CASRPMYGGSDYGYTF. DNA for the CDR3: TGTGCCAGCAGACCTATGTACGGGGGAAGCGACTATGGCTACACCTTC.

This clonotype occurred many times. V is TRBV10-3 and J is TRBJ2-1; tentative D call: TRBD2 (5 bases). CDR3 length: 14 residues. The ends were cut back, 6 bases at V and 6 bases at J, with 15 bases in the middle. Germline V CDR1 and CDR2: ENHRY, SYGVKD. The CDR3: CAIRAAAYGNEQFF. The CDR3 region has the DNA TGTGCCATCAGAGCGGCAGCATACGGCAATGAGCAGTTCTTC.

The CDR3 region is CATSREPGGTNGMEQFF. Written as DNA, the CDR3 is TGTGCCACCAGCAGAGAGCCGGGGGGGACTAATGGAATGGAGCAGTTCTTC. This chain joins TRBV15 and TRBJ2-1; 8 bases are shared with TRBD2. After removal of 0 bases from V and 10 bases from J, the junction contained 14 bases not matched to a gene. CDR1 and CDR2 from the germline V gene are LNHNV and YYDKDF (reference sequence). This CDR3 is 17 amino acids long.

This clonotype was recorded at least ten times. CDR3 loop: CSARPIRATSNSPLHF. In nucleotides, the CDR3 is TGCAGTGCTAGACCAATCAGGGCAACCAGTAATTCACCCCTCCACTTT. The chain combines TRBV20-1 with TRBJ1-6; tentative D call: TRBD1 (5 bases). The CDR3 sequence is 16 residues long. V was pared by 2 bases and J by 6 bases, with 17 bases between. Germline CDR1 is DFQATT and CDR2 is SNEGSKA (reference sequence).

The V and J genes are TRBV4-1 and TRBJ2-7; D remains unclear. Germline CDR1 MGHRA, CDR2 YSYEKL. Deletions cut 4 bases from V and 4 bases from J, with 14 bases between. The CDR3 spans 14 residues. The CDR3 DNA sequence: TGCGCCAGCAGCCGATCCTCCTGGCCGTACGAGCAGTACTTC. Its protein is CASSRSSWPYEQYF.

V and J are TRBV9 and TRBJ2-1, with 9 bases lining up with TRBD2. Trimming removed 0 bases from V and 4 bases from J; junction bases left unmatched: 5. This CDR3 is 16 amino acids long. CDR1 is SGDLS, CDR2 YYNGEE, per germline. The DNA for the CDR3 is TGTGCCAGCAGCGTAGGCGTGACTAGCGGTTACAATGAGCAGTTCTTC. Its translation is CASSVGVTSGYNEQFF.

This clonotype was picked up a small number of times. The V and J genes are TRBV12-3 or TRBV12-4 and TRBJ1-5; TRBD1 matches 10 bases. The V gene end was trimmed by 5 bases and the J gene end by 2 bases; junction bases not matched to a gene: 3. The CDR3 extends over 15 amino acids. The CDR3 region has the DNA TGTGCCAGCAGTAGACAGGGGGCTGGCAATCAGCCCCAGCATTTT. It codes for CASSRQGAGNQPQHF.

In its sample, this clonotype was seen a few times. The V call is TRBV29-1, the J call TRBJ1-6; D is unresolved. Germline CDR1 and CDR2: SQVTM and ANQGSEA. The CDR3 sequence is 10 residues long. V was shortened by 5 bases and J by 8 bases, with 4 bases between the two germline ends. The CDR3 DNA sequence: TGCAGCGTTACCGATTCACCCCTCCACTTT. It specifies CSVTDSPLHF.

This clonotype was seen many times. The genes are TRBV10-3 and TRBJ2-1; perhaps TRBD2 as D (5 bases). The CDR3 is made up of 15 amino acids. The V end lost 6 bases, the J end lost 9 bases, and 21 bases lay between the germline ends. The germline V gene has CDR1 ENHRY and CDR2 SYGVKD. The DNA of the CDR3 is TGTGCCATCAGAGAGGTTCAAGCCCCCGAGGGTGAGCAGTTCTTC. It codes for CAIREVQAPEGEQFF.

This clonotype turned up a few times. The chain joins TRBV11-2 to TRBJ2-7, with D perhaps given as TRBD1 or TRBD2 (5 bases each). Trimming took off 0 bases at V and 4 bases at J, with 19 bases between the two ends. The CDR3 is made up of 17 amino acids. CDR1 and CDR2 from the germline V gene are SGHAT and FQNNGV. Here the CDR3 DNA reads TGTGCCAGCAGCTTAGAGGTATTGGTGGGACCCCGTTACGAGCAGTACTTC. Translating it yields CASSLEVLVGPRYEQYF.

There are a few counts of this clonotype. The CDR3 DNA reads as TGTGCCATCATGGAGGTGGCAAGAGGAAACACCATATATTTT. Its translation is CAIMEVARGNTIYF. V and J are TRBV10-3 and TRBJ1-3; D gene uncertain. The V end was cut by 7 bases, the J end by 4 bases, with 14 bases between. The CDR3 covers 14 residues. Germline CDR1 is ENHRY and CDR2 is SYGVKD.

This clonotype was found many times. The rearrangement uses TRBV12-3 or TRBV12-4 and TRBJ2-3, with 10 nucleotides matching TRBD2. The CDR3 covers 15 residues. V lost 1 base, J lost 4 bases, and 2 bases stayed unmatched. The CDR3, as DNA: TGTGCCAGCAGTTTAGGAGCGGGGGGGCCAGATACGCAGTATTTT. Translating gives CASSLGAGGPDTQYF.

This clonotype was found once. Germline and junction disagree at one end, which may indicate a read error. V gene TRBV6-2 or TRBV6-3 combines with J gene TRBJ2-1; 7 bases are a match to TRBD2. CDR1 is MNHEY and CDR2 is SVGEGT in the germline V gene. This CDR3 spans 13 amino acids. The CDR3 DNA follows: TGTGCCAGCAGGCGGGAGCCGCGGAATGAGCAGTCCTTC. Translation: CASRREPRNEQSF.

The sample holds a few counts of this clonotype. The chain links TRBV5-1 to TRBJ1-2; 7 bases match TRBD1. The V segment lost 0 bases and the J segment 1 base; nucleotides outside the gene matches: 3. There are 15 residues in the CDR3. Germline V lookup: CDR1 SGHRS, CDR2 YFSETQ. CDR3 in amino acids: CASSLGTGINYGYTF. The CDR3 DNA is TGCGCCAGCAGCTTGGGGACAGGCATTAACTATGGCTACACCTTC.

This clonotype was found many times. This chain joins TRBV20-1 and TRBJ2-3, with TRBD2 matching over 9 bases. This CDR3 is 15 amino acids long. Germline CDR1 is DFQATT and CDR2 is SNEGSKA (reference sequence). V shed 3 bases, J shed 3 bases, and the junction held 7 bases outside the gene matches. The CDR3 reads CSASLREGSTDTQYF. The CDR3 bases are TGCAGTGCTAGTCTGCGGGAGGGATCGACAGATACGCAGTATTTT.

This clonotype showed up just a few times. The chain recombines TRBV7-2 with TRBJ2-5; D is unresolved. V lost 1 base to trimming and J lost 5 bases, with 8 bases between them. Germline V lookup: CDR1 SGHTA, CDR2 FQGNSA. This CDR3 comprises 13 residues. This CDR3 is CASSLGDWETQYF. The CDR3 DNA is TGTGCCAGCAGCTTAGGAGATTGGGAGACCCAGTACTTC.

This clonotype has only a few counts. The chain recombines TRBV7-8 with TRBJ2-7; TRBD1 is a possible D gene (5 bases). In germline, CDR1 is SGHVS, CDR2 FQNEAQ. V lost 7 bases and J lost 0, with 22 bases in between. This CDR3 is built from 17 residues. CDR3 sequence reads: CASTSGLVRASSYEQYF. The CDR3 region has the DNA TGTGCCAGCACCTCAGGGCTCGTCCGGGCGAGCTCCTACGAGCAGTACTTC. Filled out from reference TRBV7-8 and TRBJ2-7, the complete variable domain reads GAGVSQSPRYKVAKRGQDVALRCDPISGHVSLFWYQQALGQGPEFLTYFQNEAQLDKSGLPSDRFFAERPEGSVSTLKIQRTQQEDSAVYLCASTSGLVRASSYEQYFGPGTRLTVT.

The gene calls are TRBV4-3 and TRBJ2-7; TRBD1 is a possible D gene (6 bases). V lost 0 bases and J lost 2, with 11 bases in between. Germline V lookup: CDR1 LGHNA, CDR2 YSLEER. The CDR3 has 15 residues. In DNA form, the CDR3 reads TGCGCCAGCAGCCAAGATTTATCAGGGGCCTACGAGCAGTACTTC. As protein: CASSQDLSGAYEQYF.

This clonotype appeared a few times. The rearrangement links TRBV11-2 to TRBJ2-1, with 11 positions matching TRBD2. The junction had 6 bases not matched to a gene; V was cut back by 5 bases and J by 3 bases. Germline V gene sequence: CDR1 SGHAT, CDR2 FQNNGV. The CDR3 has 16 residues. The CDR3 here is CASSLQLAGVYNEQFF. For the CDR3, the DNA is TGTGCCAGCAGCCTCCAACTAGCGGGAGTCTACAATGAGCAGTTCTTC.

This clonotype has a handful of counts. The chain carries TRBV11-2 and TRBJ2-5; possibly TRBD2 for D (7 bases). Germline V gene sequence: CDR1 SGHAT, CDR2 FQNNGV. The ends were cut back, 5 bases at V and 4 bases at J, with 23 bases in the middle. The CDR3 consists of 17 residues. The CDR3 coding sequence is TGTGCCAGCAGCCCGCAATCAGGCGGGGCGGGGGCAGAGACCCAGTACTTC. It translates to CASSPQSGGAGAETQYF.

This clonotype was observed a few times. V usage is TRBV7-8 and J usage is TRBJ2-7; a possible D gene is TRBD2 (5 bases). V was shortened by 4 bases and J by 4 bases, with 14 bases between the two germline ends. From germline, CDR1 is SGHVS and CDR2 FQNEAQ. This CDR3 has 14 residues. CDR3 DNA: TGTGCCAGCAGCTCACCCCGGACGGGATACGAGCAGTACTTC. Amino acids: CASSSPRTGYEQYF.

This chain links TRBV24-1 with TRBJ2-3, with 8 nucleotides matching TRBD1. V was pared by 5 bases and J by 2 bases, with 5 bases of the junction left unmatched. The CDR3 length is 15 residues. Germline CDR1 and CDR2: KGHDR and SFDVKD. The CDR3, as DNA: TGTGCCACCAGTGTGACAGGGGACCTCACAGATACGCAGTATTTT. This translates into CATSVTGDLTDTQYF.

This clonotype has more than one count but fewer than ten. V gene TRBV28 combines with J gene TRBJ2-1; unclear D gene. This CDR3 has 15 amino acids. V lost 3 bases, J lost 4 bases, and 13 bases lay in between. CDR1 is MDHEN, CDR2 SYDVKM, per germline. The CDR3 sequence is CASSLSLTQYNEQFF. CDR3 bases: TGTGCCAGCAGTTTGTCCTTGACCCAATACAATGAGCAGTTCTTC. The full variable domain, rest sourced from reference TRBV28 and TRBJ2-1, is DVKVTQSSRYLVKRTGEKVFLECVQDMDHENMFWYRQDPGLGLRLIYFSYDVKMKEKGDIPEGYSVSREKKERFSLILESASTNQTSMYLCASSLSLTQYNEQFFGPGTRLTVL.

This clonotype was counted only a few times. V gene TRBV10-1 combines with J gene TRBJ2-3; D gene ambiguous. The germline V and J ends were trimmed by 0 bases and 6 bases, with 13 bases remaining between them. This CDR3 has 15 residues. The V gene's germline CDR1 is WNHNN and CDR2 SYGVQD (reference sequence). This CDR3 reads CASSESPTTSDTQYF. In DNA form, the CDR3 reads TGCGCCAGCAGTGAGTCCCCCACGACATCCGATACGCAGTATTTT.

The chain employs TRBV29-1 and TRBJ1-3; D is ambiguous. V was cut by 3 bases and J by 0 bases, with 9 bases left in between. Germline assignment: CDR1 SQVTM and CDR2 ANQGSEA. This CDR3 has 14 amino acids. In DNA form, the CDR3 reads TGCAGCGTTGAGAGTCTACTCTCTGGAAACACCATATATTTT. It translates to CSVESLLSGNTIYF.

J is TRBJ2-2 and V is TRBV2, with a weak D call TRBD2 (6 bases). Trimming shortened V by 6 bases and J by 1 base, and 9 bases separated the two germline ends. The CDR3 consists of 14 residues. The germline V gene has CDR1 SNHLY and CDR2 FYNNEI. This chain's CDR3 is CASRVSGNTGELFF. For the CDR3, the DNA is TGTGCCAGCAGAGTTAGCGGGAACACCGGGGAGCTGTTTTTT.

This chain links TRBV30 with TRBJ2-4, with 7 bases lining up with TRBD2. After removal of 2 bases from V and 2 bases from J, the junction contained 6 bases not matched to a gene. Looked up from germline, CDR1 is GTSNPN and CDR2 is SVGIG (reference sequence). The CDR3 covers 15 residues. For the CDR3, the DNA is TGTGCCTGGAGTCTCAGGGAGGGATCCAAAAACATTCAGTACTTC. This translates into CAWSLREGSKNIQYF.

The genes are TRBV28 and TRBJ2-7, with TRBD2 as a possible D gene (6 bases). The CDR3 consists of 16 residues. With 1 base removed from V and 0 bases from J, the gap between germline ends came to 13 bases. Germline V gene lookup returns CDR1 MDHEN and CDR2 SYDVKM. CDR3 sequence (DNA): TGTGCCAGCAGTTTATCACTAGCCGTGAGCTCCTACGAGCAGTACTTC. Its protein product is CASSLSLAVSSYEQYF. Filled out from reference TRBV28 and TRBJ2-7, the complete variable domain reads DVKVTQSSRYLVKRTGEKVFLECVQDMDHENMFWYRQDPGLGLRLIYFSYDVKMKEKGDIPEGYSVSREKKERFSLILESASTNQTSMYLCASSLSLAVSSYEQYFGPGTRLTVT.

This clonotype has a handful of counts. This chain uses TRBV20-1 with TRBJ2-5, with TRBD2 as a possible D gene (5 bases). The length of the CDR3 is 14 residues. Germline loops: CDR1 DFQATT, CDR2 SNEGSKA (reference sequence). Trimming left V 6 bases short and J 1 base short, with 15 bases between. DNA of the CDR3: TGCAGTGCCATATTGTTCGGGGTCCAAGAGACCCAGTACTTC. This sequence encodes CSAILFGVQETQYF.